Presented here are 28 T cell receptor beta chains from one specimen sequenced in a study of T cells in women clearing cervical HPV infection. Assay: immunoSEQ multiplex PCR; the TCRdb copy retains only in-frame clones and omits some. In all, the sample yields some 43,000 clones. The material sequenced was blood buffy coat. These receptors all come from a woman aged 18 to 75 with a cervical HPV16 infection that either progressed to CIN3+ or cleared (not recorded which).

As concerns this clone: Read sequence stops 3 residues before the CDR3 end, and the germline J gene provides the missing end. V and J are TRBV20-1 and TRBJ1-5, with 9 bases aligning to TRBD1. The CDR3 consists of 15 residues. The V gene end was trimmed by 5 bases and the J gene end by 1 base; junction bases not matched to a gene: 6. Germline values: CDR1 DFQATT, CDR2 SNEGSKA (reference sequence). The CDR3 bases that were read are TGCAGTGCTCCAAAGGACAGGGGAAGCAATCAGCCC. Encoded protein: CSAPKDRGSNQP. In full, the CDR3 is CSAPKDRGSNQPQHF.

Notes on this clone: Read coverage stops 3 residues before the CDR3 terminus; the germline J gene supplies the remainder. This chain connects TRBV5-1 to TRBJ2-2; D may correspond to TRBD1 or TRBD2 (5 bases each). Germline V gives CDR1 SGHRS, CDR2 YFSETQ. This CDR3 has 16 residues. V dropped 4 bases and J dropped 0 bases, with 13 bases sitting between them. The part of the CDR3 DNA that was read is TGCGCCAGCAGCGTGAGGGGCACCTCGAACACCGGGGAG. As protein: CASSVRGTSNTGE. The CDR3 as a whole reads CASSVRGTSNTGELFF.

As regards this clone: Sequencing ends 3 residues short of the CDR3 end; the germline J gene provides the rest. This chain links TRBV7-9 with TRBJ2-7; 8 nucleotides line up with TRBD1. The germline gives CDR1 SEHNR, CDR2 FQNEAQ (reference sequence). V gave up 5 bases and J gave up 6 bases; unmatched junction bases: 12. The CDR3 totals 15 residues. CDR3 amino acids: CASSNPEQGGGEQYF. The DNA read from the CDR3 is TGTGCCAGCAGCAACCCCGAACAGGGGGGCGGCGAG.

For this clone: The CDR3 extends 3 residues past the end of the read, so its final part is completed from the germline J gene. The chain couples TRBV29-1 to TRBJ2-2, with 9 bases aligning to TRBD1. This CDR3 has 14 amino acids. The junction had 4 bases not matched to a gene; V was cut back by 3 bases and J by 5 bases. In germline, CDR1 is SQVTM, CDR2 ANQGSEA. The DNA read from the CDR3 is TGCAGCGTTGAGGGGACAGGGAGAACCGGGGAG. This gives the protein CSVEGTGRTGE. From start to end, the CDR3 is CSVEGTGRTGELFF.

As for this clone: The read ends 3 residues shy of where the CDR3 ends; the end is completed using the germline J gene. This sequence joins TRBV2 and TRBJ1-1; D ambiguous. Germline V gene lookup returns CDR1 SNHLY and CDR2 FYNNEI. With 4 bases removed from V and 3 bases from J, the gap between germline ends came to 9 bases. The CDR3 loop spans 13 amino acids. CDR3 DNA, as far as it was read: TGTGCCAGCAGTGTAGACACCTACACTGAA. Translated: CASSVDTYTE. The whole CDR3 reads CASSVDTYTEAFF. Full variable domain (missing parts from reference TRBV2 and TRBJ1-1): EPEVTQTPSHQVTQMGQEVILRCVPISNHLYFYWYRQILGQKVEFLVSFYNNEISEKSEIFDDQFSVERPDGSNFTLKIRSTKLEDSAMYFCASSVDTYTEAFFGQGTRLTVV.

Points on this clone: The CDR3 end lies 3 residues beyond the end of the read and is filled in from the germline J gene. This rearrangement joins TRBV18 to TRBJ1-4, with D possibly TRBD1 on 6 matching bases. The CDR3 covers 15 residues. Per germline, CDR1 KGHSH and CDR2 LQKENI. V was trimmed by 0 bases and J by 6 bases, leaving 11 bases between them. The CDR3 protein is CASSPPSYRDEKLFF. The part of the CDR3 DNA that was read is TGTGCCAGCTCACCACCGAGCTACAGGGATGAAAAA.

Comment on this clone: A junction boundary mismatches the germline segment, possibly from a read error. The sequenced fragment ends 3 residues before the CDR3 boundary, so the rest is inferred from the germline J gene. The same CDR3 arises from other DNA sequences in this sample as well. The gene calls are TRBV20-1 and TRBJ1-3; D gene uncertain. This CDR3 has 15 residues. Germline-derived CDR1 and CDR2 are DFQATT and SNEGSKA (reference sequence). The CDR3 reads CSARDPQSSGNTIYF. The sequenced part of the CDR3 DNA is TGCAGTGCTAGAGATCCACAGTCCTCTGGAAACACA.

This chain's CDR3 is CSAQVAGSSRETQYF. CDR3 DNA, as far as it was read: TGCAGTGCTCAGGTAGCGGGGTCCAGCCGGGAGACC. The chain is built from TRBV20-1 and TRBJ2-5; 8 bases agree with TRBD2. The CDR3 end falls 3 residues outside the read, so it is completed with the germline J gene. The germline V gene encodes CDR1 DFQATT and CDR2 SNEGSKA (reference sequence). V was pared by 5 bases and J by 5 bases, with 13 bases of the junction left unmatched. The CDR3 extends over 15 amino acids.

To note about this clone: The CDR3 end is not reached by the read, which stops 3 residues before it; the germline J gene fills it in. The gene calls are TRBV5-1 and TRBJ2-3; D may be TRBD1 (5 bases). Looked up from germline, CDR1 is SGHRS and CDR2 is YFSETQ. CDR3 size: 16 residues. CDR3 sequence: CASSLRTSPSNQPQYF. The CDR3 bases that were read are TGCGCCAGCAGCTTACGGACATCCCCCAGCAATCAGCCG. The variable domain in full, with the rest retrieved from reference TRBV5-1 and TRBJ2-3, is KAGVTQTPRYLIKTRGQQVTLSCSPISGHRSVSWYQQTPGQGLQFLFEYFSETQRNKGNFPGRFSGRQFSNSRSEMNVSTLELGDSALYLCASSLRTSPSNQPQYFGPGTRLTVL.

Concerning this clone itself: The read is 3 residues too short to cover the CDR3 end, so that end is filled in from the germline J gene. The chain carries TRBV6-2 or TRBV6-3 and TRBJ1-6; a weak D match, TRBD1 (5 bases). Looked up from germline, CDR1 is MNHEY and CDR2 is SVGEGT. The V and J ends lost 2 bases and 10 bases respectively, with 12 bases between them. The CDR3 contains 14 residues. The DNA read from the CDR3 is TGTGCCAGCAGTTACGAGGGGAGGAGGTCACCC. Protein sequence: CASSYEGRRSP. In full, the CDR3 reads CASSYEGRRSPLHF.

Comments on this clone: The read halts 3 residues ahead of the CDR3 end, with the missing end drawn from the germline J gene. The chain uses TRBV19 and TRBJ2-3, with D possibly TRBD2 on 5 matching bases. CDR1 is LNHDA and CDR2 is SQIVND in the germline V gene (reference sequence). The CDR3 length is 13 residues. Trimming stripped 4 bases from V and 1 base from J, with 6 bases between. CDR3 region: CASSRAGTDTQYF. The sequenced part of the CDR3 DNA is TGTGCCAGTAGTAGAGCGGGCACAGATACG. The full variable domain, rest sourced from reference TRBV19 and TRBJ2-3, is DGGITQSPKYLFRKEGQNVTLSCEQNLNHDAMYWYRQDPGQGLRLIYYSQIVNDFQKGDIAEGYSVSREKKESFPLTVTSAQKNPTAFYLCASSRAGTDTQYFGPGTRLTVL.

This CDR3 reads CSVESGQTNTEAFF. The CDR3 bases that were read are TGCAGCGTTGAATCAGGGCAGACGAACACTGAA. The rearrangement uses TRBV29-1 and TRBJ1-1, with D possibly being TRBD1 (5 bases). The CDR3 end falls 3 residues outside the read, so it is completed with the germline J gene. CDR3 size: 14 residues. Germline CDR1 SQVTM, CDR2 ANQGSEA. V was trimmed by 2 bases and J by 1 base, leaving 11 bases between them.

With respect to this clone: The CDR3 end is not reached by the read, which stops 3 residues before it; the germline J gene fills it in. This chain connects TRBV2 to TRBJ2-7; a weak D match, TRBD2 (6 bases). V lost 4 bases, J lost 6 bases, and 19 bases lay in between. Germline V gene lookup returns CDR1 SNHLY and CDR2 FYNNEI. The CDR3 length is 15 residues. The CDR3 here is CASSGHTGTSGEQYF. The sequenced part of the CDR3 DNA is TGTGCCAGCAGTGGGCATACCGGGACTTCGGGCGAG. Complete variable domain (other parts from reference TRBV2 and TRBJ2-7): EPEVTQTPSHQVTQMGQEVILRCVPISNHLYFYWYRQILGQKVEFLVSFYNNEISEKSEIFDDQFSVERPDGSNFTLKIRSTKLEDSAMYFCASSGHTGTSGEQYFGPGTRLTVT.

In the case of this clone: The read stops 3 residues short of the end of the CDR3; the missing end is completed from the germline J gene. The V call is TRBV11-2, the J call TRBJ1-2; D is perhaps TRBD1 (5 bases). CDR3 length equals 14 residues. The germline V gene encodes CDR1 SGHAT and CDR2 FQNNGV. V was trimmed by 5 bases and J by 2 bases, leaving 12 bases between them. The CDR3 DNA, read in part, is TGTGCCAGCAGCCCAGGGTTTATAAACTATGGC. Its translation: CASSPGFINYG. The full CDR3 protein is CASSPGFINYGYTF.

With respect to this clone: From the germline J gene comes the end of the CDR3, since the read stops 3 residues before it. V gene TRBV20-1 combines with J gene TRBJ2-2, with TRBD2 identical over 14 bases. The CDR3 consists of 18 residues. The junction had 6 bases not matched to a gene; V was cut back by 1 base and J by 2 bases. Germline CDR1 DFQATT, CDR2 SNEGSKA (reference sequence). The CDR3 sequence is CSARAPGLAGANTGELFF. CDR3 bases read: TGCAGTGCTAGAGCCCCGGGACTAGCGGGGGCCAACACCGGGGAG.

On this clone: The observed sequence ends 3 residues before the CDR3 terminus, with the missing tail filled in from the germline J gene. This chain links TRBV5-1 with TRBJ2-7; D unclear. Germline loops: CDR1 SGHRS, CDR2 YFSETQ. CDR3 size: 13 residues. Trimming removed 0 bases from V and 2 bases from J, with 6 bases in between. The chain's CDR3 is CASSLANTYEQYF. The sequenced CDR3 bases are TGCGCCAGCAGCTTGGCCAACACCTACGAG. Full variable domain (outside the CDR3, taken from reference TRBV5-1 and TRBJ2-7): KAGVTQTPRYLIKTRGQQVTLSCSPISGHRSVSWYQQTPGQGLQFLFEYFSETQRNKGNFPGRFSGRQFSNSRSEMNVSTLELGDSALYLCASSLANTYEQYFGPGTRLTVT.

Turning to this clone: Read coverage stops 3 residues before the CDR3 terminus; the germline J gene supplies the remainder. The chain is built from TRBV19 and TRBJ1-2, with D maybe TRBD1 (5 bases). CDR1 LNHDA and CDR2 SQIVND come from the germline V gene (reference sequence). The CDR3 sequence is 17 residues long. The CDR3 bases that were read are TGTGCCAGTCGCCTTTCCGGGACTCCAAGCTCCTACAATGAC. Its protein is CASRLSGTPSSYND. Given in full, the CDR3 is CASRLSGTPSSYNDYTF.

CDR3 amino acids: CASSLHPGGNTGELFF. CDR3 DNA, as far as it was read: TGTGCCAGCAGCCTACACCCGGGGGGGAACACCGGGGAG. The chain uses TRBV7-7 and TRBJ2-2, with 7 bases that match TRBD2. The read finishes 3 residues shy of the CDR3 end, and the germline J gene is used to complete it. CDR1 SSHAT and CDR2 FNYEAQ come from the germline V gene (reference sequence). The junction had 7 bases not matched to a gene; V was cut back by 5 bases and J by 1 base. The CDR3 consists of 16 residues.

In the case of this clone: The read gets to within 3 residues of the CDR3 end, and the germline J gene fills in the rest. The chain links TRBV20-1 to TRBJ1-2; 7 bases agree with TRBD1. Germline V gives CDR1 DFQATT, CDR2 SNEGSKA (reference sequence). This CDR3 has 13 amino acids. The DNA read from the CDR3 is TGCAGTGCTAGAGATCAGGCAGGGGGAGGC. It codes for CSARDQAGGG. The full CDR3 sequence reads CSARDQAGGGYTF.

About this clone: The read terminates 3 residues before the CDR3 end, so the remaining end is supplied by the germline J gene. The gene calls are TRBV7-2 and TRBJ2-7; 8 nucleotides line up with TRBD2. V gave up 0 bases and J gave up 3 bases; unmatched junction bases: 13. This CDR3 has 18 amino acids. CDR1 SGHTA and CDR2 FQGNSA come from the germline V gene. The covered CDR3 bases are TGTGCCAGCAGCTTAGCCACCGGGTGGGCTAGCGGGTTCTACGAG. This gives the protein CASSLATGWASGFYE. The full CDR3 sequence reads CASSLATGWASGFYEQYF.

Details on this clone: The CDR3 end is not reached by the read, which stops 3 residues before it; the germline J gene fills it in. The chain joins TRBV2 to TRBJ1-5; D ambiguous. CDR1 and CDR2 (germline): SNHLY, FYNNEI. V gave up 1 base and J gave up 6 bases, with 4 bases separating them. This CDR3 comprises 12 residues. The CDR3 DNA, read in part, is TGTGCCAGCAGTGAAGAAGCTCAGCCC. Protein sequence: CASSEEAQP. The entire CDR3 protein reads CASSEEAQPQHF.

In the case of this clone: The DNA ends 3 residues before the CDR3 does, and the rest of the CDR3 is filled in from the germline J gene. The V call is TRBV5-1, the J call TRBJ2-5; TRBD1 might be the D (6 bases). Germline V gene lookup returns CDR1 SGHRS and CDR2 YFSETQ. Trimming took off 3 bases at V and 4 bases at J, with 19 bases between the two ends. The CDR3 is made up of 16 amino acids. The CDR3 spells CASSSSGDNKRETQYF. The CDR3 DNA, read in part, is TGCGCCAGCAGCTCCTCAGGGGACAATAAAAGAGAGACC.

The CDR3 DNA, read in part, is TGCGCCAGCAGCGCCGAGGGACAGGTTAATGAAAAA. Its translation: CASSAEGQVNEK. The full CDR3 protein is CASSAEGQVNEKLFF. The gene calls are TRBV5-1 and TRBJ1-4; 8 bases fit TRBD1. The read finishes 3 residues shy of the CDR3 end, and the germline J gene is used to complete it. The CDR3 contains 15 residues. V dropped 4 bases and J dropped 4; count of bases not matched to a gene: 6. The V gene's germline CDR1 is SGHRS and CDR2 YFSETQ. Complete variable domain (other parts from reference TRBV5-1 and TRBJ1-4): KAGVTQTPRYLIKTRGQQVTLSCSPISGHRSVSWYQQTPGQGLQFLFEYFSETQRNKGNFPGRFSGRQFSNSRSEMNVSTLELGDSALYLCASSAEGQVNEKLFFGSGTQLSVL.

About this clone itself: The CDR3 end is not reached by the read, which stops 3 residues before it; the germline J gene fills it in. The chain combines TRBV4-1 with TRBJ1-2; TRBD1 might be the D (6 bases). The length of the CDR3 is 15 residues. Germline V gene data show CDR1 as MGHRA and CDR2 as YSYEKL. Trimming took off 3 bases at V and 2 bases at J, with 13 bases between the two ends. The CDR3 DNA, read in part, is TGCGCCAGCAGCCAGGAGCAGGGGTGGAACTATGGC. Translated: CASSQEQGWNYG. The whole CDR3 reads CASSQEQGWNYGYTF.

About this clone: The read falls 3 residues short of the CDR3 end, and the missing part is taken from the germline J gene. This chain joins TRBV5-1 and TRBJ2-7; TRBD2 matches at 7 bases. Germline values: CDR1 SGHRS, CDR2 YFSETQ. The CDR3 has 14 residues. V shed 4 bases and J 2 bases; nucleotides not matched to a gene: 6. The sequenced part of the CDR3 DNA is TGCGCCAGCAGCCAGTTGGGGGGGACCTACGAG. Amino acid sequence: CASSQLGGTYE. The entire CDR3 protein reads CASSQLGGTYEQYF.

As to this clone: The CDR3 end lies 3 residues beyond the end of the read and is filled in from the germline J gene. The J gene is TRBJ2-1, the V gene TRBV6-4; a weak D match, TRBD2 (7 bases). This CDR3 comprises 15 residues. V was pared by 0 bases and J by 8 bases, with 14 bases between. Looked up from germline, CDR1 is MRHNA and CDR2 is SNTAGT. The DNA read from the CDR3 is TGTGCCAGCAGTGACTCGGGGGGGCTTTCGGATGAG. The encoded protein is CASSDSGGLSDE. The CDR3 reads in full as CASSDSGGLSDEQFF.

About this clone itself: Coverage ceases 3 residues before the CDR3 finishes, and the germline J gene fills in the end. The V gene is TRBV20-1, the J gene TRBJ2-1, with 8 positions matching TRBD2. The CDR3 is made up of 18 amino acids. From germline, CDR1 is DFQATT and CDR2 SNEGSKA (reference sequence). J lost 1 base, V lost 0 bases, and 11 bases had no gene match. The CDR3 is CSARDVSGELQSYNEQFF. The part of the CDR3 DNA that was read is TGCAGTGCTAGAGACGTTAGCGGGGAGCTCCAATCCTACAATGAG.

On this clone: Coverage ceases 3 residues before the CDR3 finishes, and the germline J gene fills in the end. The rearrangement joins TRBV4-1 to TRBJ2-5; possibly TRBD2 for D (5 bases). Germline values: CDR1 MGHRA, CDR2 YSYEKL. The CDR3 runs to 18 residues. Trimming took 3 bases from V and 1 from J, leaving 21 bases between them. The CDR3 bases that were read are TGCGCCAGCAGCCAGGCGGGCAGCACCCGGCTATTCCAAGAGACC. Its translation: CASSQAGSTRLFQET. The complete CDR3 protein is CASSQAGSTRLFQETQYF.